What follows describes a single T cell receptor beta chain. Its antigen is undetermined. Germline CDR1 and CDR2: MNHEY and SVGAGI. The length of the CDR3 is 13 residues. Trimming removed 9 bases from V and 6 bases from J; junction bases left unmatched: 5. The data stem from a study of blood T cells in healthy people across ages. Findings and limits, study-wide: Unsorted PBMC input precluded a conclusive naive versus antigen-experienced comparison. Higher diversity, along with more naive CD4+ cells, distinguished long-lived donors from aged donors.

The second PCR ran roughly 6 to 11 cycles with a sample-barcoded 5' primer and J-beta primers. Using its own MiXCR run on the 5' RACE reads, TCRdb lists one record per CDR3 protein. In the table there are about 730,000 distinct CDR3 sequences, about 40% of which are singletons. The chain combines TRBV6-5 with TRBJ2-1; TRBD2 aligns across 10 bases. This clonotype was obtained from a woman aged 60-75 years in good health. The source material was blood. The chain's CDR3 is CASQLAGLNEQFF. The DNA of the CDR3 is TGTGCCAGTCAACTAGCGGGGCTCAATGAGCAGTTCTTC.